The rows below give T cell receptor beta chains drawn from one sample of a study of blood T cell repertoires in COVID-19. The repertoire was sequenced with immunoSEQ multiplex PCR; TCRdb's copy has only in-frame clones and lacks some. The sample lists about 230,000 clones, 86% seen once, with roughly 11% in the top ten. The sample taken for sequencing was peripheral blood. These receptors originate from a man in his fifties or sixties with COVID-19, enrolled during active disease. Both conserved end residues are part of each CDR3. Each record gives: clone size, J gene, V gene, D gene, CDR3 DNA, CDR3 protein. The D gene is left open where the match is weak. Clone size is not always given. Where it is, it says once, few, many or a class for expanded clones.

>NA|TRBJ1-4|TRBV5-1|TRBD1
TGCGCCAGCAGCTCGGGACAGGGAAAAGAAAAACTGTTTTTT
CASSSGQGKEKLFF
>NA|TRBJ2-3|TRBV6-6|TRBD2
TGTGCCAGCAGGAGGACTAGCGGGAGTGGAGATACGCAGTATTTT
CASRRTSGSGDTQYF
>few|TRBJ2-2|TRBV19|TRBD1
TGTGCCAGTAGATCCCTGGACAGGGTTAACACCGGGGAGCTGTTTTTT
CASRSLDRVNTGELFF
>NA|TRBJ2-3|TRBV2|TRBD2
TGTGCCAGCAGTGATGGAGGGCGGGGGACAGATACGCAGTATTTT
CASSDGGRGTDTQYF
>NA|TRBJ1-1|TRBV6-5|TRBD1
TGTGCCAGCAGAAGACAGGGAAATTATGAAGCTTTCTTT
CASRRQGNYEAFF
>NA|TRBJ2-1|TRBV4-2|NA
TGTGCCAGCAGCCAAGATTCGGCGGGCGCTTCCTACAATGAGCAGTTCTTC
CASSQDSAGASYNEQFF
>NA|TRBJ2-1|TRBV3-1/TRBV3-2|NA
TGTGCCAGCAGCCATCAAACTTATGAGCAGTTCTTC
CASSHQTYEQFF
>NA|TRBJ2-7|TRBV11-2|NA
TGTGCCAGCAGCTTACCGGGGACCTACGAGCAGTACTTC
CASSLPGTYEQYF
>NA|TRBJ2-3|TRBV24-1|TRBD2
TGTGCCACATCACTTTCCGGAGCGGGAAGCACAGATACGCAGTATTTT
CATSLSGAGSTDTQYF
>once|TRBJ1-5|TRBV4-1|NA
TGCGCCAGCAGCCACAGACAGACAAATCAGCCCCAGCATTTT
CASSHRQTNQPQHF
>NA|TRBJ1-4|TRBV4-3|NA
TGCGCCAGCAGCCAGATATCCACCGGGACAATAACTGAAAAACTGTTTTTT
CASSQISTGTITEKLFF
>NA|TRBJ1-2|TRBV5-1|TRBD1
TGCGCCAGCAGCTGGGGACAGGAGACCTATGGCTACACCTTC
CASSWGQETYGYTF
>once|TRBJ1-1|TRBV5-5|NA
TGTGCCAGCAGCCTGACAGCCGAAGCTTTCTTT
CASSLTAEAFF
>NA|TRBJ1-3|TRBV2|NA
TGTGCCAGCAGGAATGACAGAAGCTCTGGAAACACCATATATTTT
CASRNDRSSGNTIYF
>NA|TRBJ2-2|TRBV6-5|NA
TGTGCCAGCAGTTATTCAAGACAGGCGACCGGGGAGCTGTTTTTT
CASSYSRQATGELFF
>NA|TRBJ1-1|TRBV18|NA
TGTGCCAGCTCACGATCAACGGACACTGAAGCTTTCTTT
CASSRSTDTEAFF
>NA|TRBJ1-2|TRBV7-6|TRBD1
TGTGCCAGCAGCCGACAGGGGGCAAACACCTTC
CASSRQGANTF
>NA|TRBJ2-1|TRBV25-1|NA
TGTGCCAGCAGTGAGCCCGGGAATCTTAATGAGCAGTTCTTC
CASSEPGNLNEQFF
>NA|TRBJ2-7|TRBV27|NA
TGTGCCAGCAGTTTATTAGGGACTCCCTACGAGCAGTACTTC
CASSLLGTPYEQYF
>NA|TRBJ2-1|TRBV27|TRBD2
TGTGCCAGCAGTTTCCTGACTAGCGGAAACAACAATGAGCAGTTCTTC
CASSFLTSGNNNEQFF
>NA|TRBJ1-1|TRBV5-6|NA
TGTGCCAGCAGCTTGGGTGGGATTGAGGGAACTGAAGCTTTCTTT
CASSLGGIEGTEAFF
>NA|TRBJ1-1|TRBV5-1|NA
TGCGCCAGCGCCCGAGGGTTGAACACTGAAGCTTTCTTT
CASARGLNTEAFF
>few|TRBJ2-5|TRBV18|TRBD1
TGTGCCAGCTCTCCTTCCGGACAGGGGCTTGAGACCCAGTACTTC
CASSPSGQGLETQYF
>NA|TRBJ1-3|TRBV9|NA
TGTGCCAGCAGCGTACAGGGGCTTTCTGGAAACACCATATATTTT
CASSVQGLSGNTIYF
>NA|TRBJ2-2|TRBV5-4|TRBD2
TGTGCCAGCAGCGCGAATCCGGGGACTAGCGCGAACGGGGAGCTGTTTTTT
CASSANPGTSANGELFF
>NA|TRBJ2-1|TRBV27|NA
TGTGCCAGCAGTTTGCAGAATACCTACAATGAGCAGTTCTTC
CASSLQNTYNEQFF
>once|TRBJ1-2|TRBV6-5|TRBD1
TGTGCCAGCAGTTCCGGGACAGGGACCTATGGCTACACCTTC
CASSSGTGTYGYTF
>NA|TRBJ2-1|TRBV27|TRBD2
TGTGCCAGCACCCACGGGACTAGCGGCTACAATGAGCAGTTCTTC
CASTHGTSGYNEQFF
>once|TRBJ2-7|TRBV29-1|NA
TGCAGCGTTGTTTGGGGCAGGGCGATCGACGAGCAGTACTTC
CSVVWGRAIDEQYF
>NA|TRBJ1-2|TRBV19|TRBD1
TGTGCCAGTTCCCCCGGACAGGGTTACGGTTATGGCTACACCTTC
CASSPGQGYGYGYTF
>NA|TRBJ2-1|TRBV11-2|NA
TGTGCCAGCAGCTCCATCTCCGGGACAAAGCAGTCCTACAATGAGCAGTTCTTC
CASSSISGTKQSYNEQFF
>NA|TRBJ2-5|TRBV5-5|TRBD2
TGTGCCAGCAGCTCCCCAGGAGCGGGGGGCGAAGAGACCCAGTACTTC
CASSSPGAGGEETQYF
>NA|TRBJ2-2|TRBV7-2|TRBD1
TGTGCCAGCAGCTTAGTAGGACAGGGACCCGGGGAGCTGTTTTTT
CASSLVGQGPGELFF
>NA|TRBJ1-3|TRBV5-6|TRBD1
TGTGCCAGCAGCTGGGGACAGAAACCGTCTGGAAACACCATATATTTT
CASSWGQKPSGNTIYF
>NA|TRBJ1-2|TRBV7-3|NA
TGTGCCAGCAGCTTAACGTCAGACCGAAGAGGCGGCTACACCTTC
CASSLTSDRRGGYTF
>NA|TRBJ1-2|TRBV12-5|NA
TGTGCTAGTGGTTTGGGAGGGCCAAACTATGGCTACACCTTC
CASGLGGPNYGYTF